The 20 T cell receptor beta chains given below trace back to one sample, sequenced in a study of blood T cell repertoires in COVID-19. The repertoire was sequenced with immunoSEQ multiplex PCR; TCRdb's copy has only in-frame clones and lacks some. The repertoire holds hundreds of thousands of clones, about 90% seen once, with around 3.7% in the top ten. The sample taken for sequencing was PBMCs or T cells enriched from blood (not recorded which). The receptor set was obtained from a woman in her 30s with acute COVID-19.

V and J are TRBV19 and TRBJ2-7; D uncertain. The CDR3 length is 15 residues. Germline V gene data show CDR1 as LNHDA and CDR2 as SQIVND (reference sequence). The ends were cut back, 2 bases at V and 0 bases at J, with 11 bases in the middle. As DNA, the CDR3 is TGTGCCAGTAGTATACGAGACTCCACCTCCTACGAGCAGTACTTC. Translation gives CASSIRDSTSYEQYF. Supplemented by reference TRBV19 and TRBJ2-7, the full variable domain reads DGGITQSPKYLFRKEGQNVTLSCEQNLNHDAMYWYRQDPGQGLRLIYYSQIVNDFQKGDIAEGYSVSREKKESFPLTVTSAQKNPTAFYLCASSIRDSTSYEQYFGPGTRLTVT.

CDR3 in DNA: TGTGCCAGTAGTTTGTTGACAGGGACGTCCTACGAGCAGTACTTC. Translated, it gives CASSLLTGTSYEQYF. The V call is TRBV19, the J call TRBJ2-7; 7 nucleotides line up with TRBD1. The CDR3 contains 15 residues. Germline V gene sequence: CDR1 LNHDA, CDR2 SQIVND (reference sequence). The ends lost 5 bases at V and 1 base at J; junction bases unmatched: 8.

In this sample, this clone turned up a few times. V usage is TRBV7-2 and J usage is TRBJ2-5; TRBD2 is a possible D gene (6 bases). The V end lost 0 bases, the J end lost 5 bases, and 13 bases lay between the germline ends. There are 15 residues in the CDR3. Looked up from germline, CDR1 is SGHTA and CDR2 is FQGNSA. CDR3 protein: CASSLARQGGETQYF. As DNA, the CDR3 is TGTGCCAGCAGCTTAGCGAGGCAGGGAGGTGAGACCCAGTACTTC.

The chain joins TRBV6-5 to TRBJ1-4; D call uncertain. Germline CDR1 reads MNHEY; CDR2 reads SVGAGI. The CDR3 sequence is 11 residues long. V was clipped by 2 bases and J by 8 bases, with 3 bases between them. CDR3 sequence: CASSYGEKLFF. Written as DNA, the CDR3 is TGTGCCAGCAGTTACGGCGAAAAACTGTTTTTT.

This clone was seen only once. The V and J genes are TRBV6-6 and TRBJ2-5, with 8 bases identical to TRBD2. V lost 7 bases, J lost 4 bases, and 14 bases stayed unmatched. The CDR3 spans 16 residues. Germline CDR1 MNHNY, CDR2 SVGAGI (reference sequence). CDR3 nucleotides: TGTGCCAGCACAAAGGCGGGGGGACTTTCCCCAGAGACCCAGTACTTC. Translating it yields CASTKAGGLSPETQYF.

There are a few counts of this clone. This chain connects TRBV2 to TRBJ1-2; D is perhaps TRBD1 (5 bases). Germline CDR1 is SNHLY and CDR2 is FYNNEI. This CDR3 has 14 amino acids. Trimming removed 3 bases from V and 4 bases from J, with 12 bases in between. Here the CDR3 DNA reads TGTGCCAGCAGTGAGGGGGGGACCGGCTATGGCTACACCTTC. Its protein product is CASSEGGTGYGYTF.

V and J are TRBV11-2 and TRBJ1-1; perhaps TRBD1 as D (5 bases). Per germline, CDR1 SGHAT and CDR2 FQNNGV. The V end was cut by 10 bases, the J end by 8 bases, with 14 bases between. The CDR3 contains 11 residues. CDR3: CATRTYKEAFF. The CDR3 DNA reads TGTGCCACTCGGACATACAAGGAAGCTTTCTTT. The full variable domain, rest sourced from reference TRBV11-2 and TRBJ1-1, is EAGVAQSPRYKIIEKRQSVAFWCNPISGHATLYWYQQILGQGPKLLIQFQNNGVVDDSQLPKDRFSAERLKGVDSTLKIQPAKLEDSAVYLCATRTYKEAFFGQGTRLTVV.

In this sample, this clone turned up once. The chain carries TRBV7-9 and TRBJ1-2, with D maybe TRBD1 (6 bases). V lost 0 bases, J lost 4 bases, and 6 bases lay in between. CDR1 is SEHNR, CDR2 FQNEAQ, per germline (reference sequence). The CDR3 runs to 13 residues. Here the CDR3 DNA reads TGTGCCAGCAGCTTAGCGGACAGCTATGGCTACACCTTC. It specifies CASSLADSYGYTF.

This CDR3 reads CASSIQGGNSGNTIYF. The CDR3 nucleotides are TGTGCCAGCAGCATTCAAGGAGGAAACTCTGGAAACACCATATATTTT. V and J are TRBV7-3 and TRBJ1-3; D unresolved. V was pared by 5 bases and J by 0 bases, with 14 bases between. Germline V gives CDR1 SGHTA, CDR2 FQGTGA. This CDR3 has 16 amino acids.

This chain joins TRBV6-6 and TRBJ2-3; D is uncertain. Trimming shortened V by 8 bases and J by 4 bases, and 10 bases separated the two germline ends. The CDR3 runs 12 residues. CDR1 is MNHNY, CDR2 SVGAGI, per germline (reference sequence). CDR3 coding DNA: TGTGCCAGCCAATTAGCCGCAGATACGCAGTATTTT. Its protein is CASQLAADTQYF.

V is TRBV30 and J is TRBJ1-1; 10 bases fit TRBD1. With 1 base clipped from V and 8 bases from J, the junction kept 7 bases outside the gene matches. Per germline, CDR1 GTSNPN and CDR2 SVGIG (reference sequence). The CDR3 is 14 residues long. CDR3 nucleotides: TGTGCCTGGAGTGGAGGAGGGACAGGGGACGAAGCTTTCTTT. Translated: CAWSGGGTGDEAFF.

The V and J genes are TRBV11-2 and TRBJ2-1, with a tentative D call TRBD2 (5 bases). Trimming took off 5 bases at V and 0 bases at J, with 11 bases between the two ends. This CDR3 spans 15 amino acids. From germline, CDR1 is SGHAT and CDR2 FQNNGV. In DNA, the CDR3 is TGTGCCAGCAGCCACGCGGGTTACTCCTACAATGAGCAGTTCTTC. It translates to CASSHAGYSYNEQFF.

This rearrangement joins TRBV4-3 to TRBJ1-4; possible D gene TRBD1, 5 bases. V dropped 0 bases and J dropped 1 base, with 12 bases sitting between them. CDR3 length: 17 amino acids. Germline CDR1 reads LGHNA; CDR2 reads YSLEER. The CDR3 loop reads CASSQDNQGGTNEKLFF. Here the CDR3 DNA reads TGCGCCAGCAGCCAAGATAACCAGGGAGGAACTAATGAAAAACTGTTTTTT.

The CDR3 DNA sequence: TGTGCCACCAGCGACTCGCGCCTGGACAGGCTTAATGAAAAACTGTTTTTT. The encoded protein is CATSDSRLDRLNEKLFF. The chain combines TRBV24-1 with TRBJ1-4; 7 positions agree with TRBD1. V shed 7 bases, J shed 4 bases, and the junction held 14 bases outside the gene matches. CDR3 length: 17 amino acids. Germline CDR1 and CDR2: KGHDR and SFDVKD.

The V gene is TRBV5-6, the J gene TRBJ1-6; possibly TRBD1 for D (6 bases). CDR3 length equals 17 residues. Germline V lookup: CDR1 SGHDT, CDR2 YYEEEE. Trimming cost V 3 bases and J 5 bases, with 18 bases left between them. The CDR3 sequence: CASSSDRSGPHNSPLHF. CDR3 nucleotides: TGTGCCAGCAGCTCCGACAGGTCGGGCCCTCATAATTCACCCCTCCACTTT.

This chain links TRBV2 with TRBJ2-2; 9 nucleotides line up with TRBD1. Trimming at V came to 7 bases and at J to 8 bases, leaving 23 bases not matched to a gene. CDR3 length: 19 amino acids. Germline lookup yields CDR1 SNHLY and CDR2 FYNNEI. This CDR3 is CASTTREVGRTGVTGELFF. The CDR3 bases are TGTGCCAGCACCACAAGGGAGGTAGGCAGGACAGGGGTTACAGGGGAGCTGTTTTTT.

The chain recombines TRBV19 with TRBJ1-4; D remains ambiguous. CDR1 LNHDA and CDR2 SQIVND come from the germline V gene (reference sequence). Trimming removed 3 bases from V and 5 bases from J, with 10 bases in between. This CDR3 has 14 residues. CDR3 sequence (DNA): TGTGCCAGTAGTATTCGAGGTTCAAATGAAAAACTGTTTTTT. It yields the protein CASSIRGSNEKLFF.

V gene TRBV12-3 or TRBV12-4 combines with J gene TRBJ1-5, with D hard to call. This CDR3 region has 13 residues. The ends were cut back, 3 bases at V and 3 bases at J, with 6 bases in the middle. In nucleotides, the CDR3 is TGTGCCAGCAGTTTCACAAACAATCAGCCCCAGCATTTT. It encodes CASSFTNNQPQHF.

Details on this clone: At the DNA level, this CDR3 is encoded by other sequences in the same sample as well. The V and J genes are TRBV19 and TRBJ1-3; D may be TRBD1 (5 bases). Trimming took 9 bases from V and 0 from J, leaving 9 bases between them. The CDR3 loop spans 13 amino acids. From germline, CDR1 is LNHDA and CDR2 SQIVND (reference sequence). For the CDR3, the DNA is TGTGCCAGCAGCCAGGGCTCTGGAAACACCATATATTTT. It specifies CASSQGSGNTIYF. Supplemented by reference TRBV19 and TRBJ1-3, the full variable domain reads DGGITQSPKYLFRKEGQNVTLSCEQNLNHDAMYWYRQDPGQGLRLIYYSQIVNDFQKGDIAEGYSVSREKKESFPLTVTSAQKNPTAFYLCASSQGSGNTIYFGEGSWLTVV.

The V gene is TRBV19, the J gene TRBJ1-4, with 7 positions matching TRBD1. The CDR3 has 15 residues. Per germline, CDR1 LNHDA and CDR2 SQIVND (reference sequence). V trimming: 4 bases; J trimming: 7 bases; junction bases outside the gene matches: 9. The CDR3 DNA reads TGTGCCAGTAGTAACGACAGGGATCCTAGTGAAAAACTGTTTTTT. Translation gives CASSNDRDPSEKLFF.